This TCR beta chain originates from a study of cytomegalovirus exposure and HLA in healthy donors. From germline, CDR1 is MGHRA and CDR2 YSYEKL. With V trimmed by 3 bases and J by 4 bases, 7 bases remained unmatched. The CDR3 loop spans 15 amino acids. Sequencing used immunoSEQ multiplex PCR; TCRdb keeps in-frame clones, though not all of them. This table holds more than 55,000 clones, approximately 94% found once. Sequencing was carried out using PBMCs. The chain has TRBV4-1 and TRBJ1-2; TRBD1 aligns across 8 bases. This clonotype was obtained from a woman younger than 30 in good health and CMV-seronegative. CDR3 amino acids: CASSQGDRTIYGYTF. The CDR3 nucleotides are TGCGCCAGCAGCCAGGGGGACAGGACGATCTATGGCTACACCTTC.